This record concerns one TCR beta chain sequence. This sample was taken from a study of blood T cells in healthy people across ages. Germline CDR1 is SQVTM and CDR2 is ANQGSEA. This CDR3 spans 12 amino acids. The V and J ends lost 3 bases and 3 bases respectively, with 9 bases between them. A second PCR, run for roughly 7 to 11 cycles, used a sample-barcoded 5' primer plus a J-beta primer mix. TCRdb itself ran the 5' RACE reads through MiXCR, one entry per CDR3 protein. The sample holds over a million distinct CDR3 sequences, around 55% seen once. This TCR came from a man younger than 35 in good health. The chain joins TRBV29-1 to TRBJ2-7; TRBD1 is a possible D gene (5 bases). The specimen sequenced was blood. CDR3 DNA sequence: TGCAGCGTTGACGACAGTAACTACGAGCAGTACTTC. Protein product: CSVDDSNYEQYF.